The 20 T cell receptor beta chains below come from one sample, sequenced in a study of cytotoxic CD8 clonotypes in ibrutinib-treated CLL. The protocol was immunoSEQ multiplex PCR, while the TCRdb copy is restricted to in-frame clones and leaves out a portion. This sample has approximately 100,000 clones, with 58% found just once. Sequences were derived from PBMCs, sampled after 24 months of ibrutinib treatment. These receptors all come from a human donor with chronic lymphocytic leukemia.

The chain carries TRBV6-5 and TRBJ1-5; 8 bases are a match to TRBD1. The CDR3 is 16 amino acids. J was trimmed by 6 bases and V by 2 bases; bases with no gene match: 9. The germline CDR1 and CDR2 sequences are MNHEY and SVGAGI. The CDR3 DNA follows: TGTGCCAGCAGTTACGGGGCAGGGGGCCTCGTTCAGCCCCAGCATTTT. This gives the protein CASSYGAGGLVQPQHF.

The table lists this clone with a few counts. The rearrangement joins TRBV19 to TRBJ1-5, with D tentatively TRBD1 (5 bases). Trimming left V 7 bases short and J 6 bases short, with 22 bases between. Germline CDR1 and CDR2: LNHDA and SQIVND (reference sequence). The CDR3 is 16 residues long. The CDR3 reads CASMGRAGGRGQPQHF. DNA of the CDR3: TGTGCCAGTATGGGCAGGGCCGGTGGTAGGGGTCAGCCCCAGCATTTT.

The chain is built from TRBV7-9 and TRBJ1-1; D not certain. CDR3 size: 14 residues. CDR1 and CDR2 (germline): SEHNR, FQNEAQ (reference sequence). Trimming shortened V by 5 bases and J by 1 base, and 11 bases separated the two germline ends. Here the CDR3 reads CASSGRARNTEAFF. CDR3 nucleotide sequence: TGTGCCAGCAGCGGAAGGGCTAGGAACACTGAAGCTTTCTTT.

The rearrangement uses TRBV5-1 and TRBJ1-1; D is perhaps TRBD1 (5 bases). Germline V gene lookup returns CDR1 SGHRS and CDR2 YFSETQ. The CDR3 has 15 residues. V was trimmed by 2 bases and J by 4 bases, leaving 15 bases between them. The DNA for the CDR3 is TGCGCCAGCAGCTTAAATCTCTACGGGGGCACTGAAGCTTTCTTT. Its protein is CASSLNLYGGTEAFF.

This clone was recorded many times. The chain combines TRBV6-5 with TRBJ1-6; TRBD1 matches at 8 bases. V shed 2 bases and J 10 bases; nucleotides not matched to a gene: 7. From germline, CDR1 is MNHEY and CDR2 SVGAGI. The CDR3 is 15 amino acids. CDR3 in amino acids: CASSYTPRQGSPLHF. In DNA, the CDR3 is TGTGCCAGCAGTTACACCCCTAGACAGGGGTCACCCCTCCACTTT.

CDR3 sequence reads: CASRGLYEQYF. Here the CDR3 DNA reads TGTGCCAGCAGGGGGCTTTACGAGCAGTACTTC. This chain joins TRBV28 and TRBJ2-7; TRBD1 might be the D (5 bases). The germline V gene encodes CDR1 MDHEN and CDR2 SYDVKM. This CDR3 contains 11 residues. V shed 6 bases and J shed 4 bases, with 7 bases lying between them.

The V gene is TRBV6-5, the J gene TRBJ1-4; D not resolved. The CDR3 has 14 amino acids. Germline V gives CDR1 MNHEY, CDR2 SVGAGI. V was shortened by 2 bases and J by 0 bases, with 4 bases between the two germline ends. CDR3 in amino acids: CASSYGTTNEKLFF. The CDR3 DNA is TGTGCCAGCAGTTACGGGACAACTAATGAAAAACTGTTTTTT.

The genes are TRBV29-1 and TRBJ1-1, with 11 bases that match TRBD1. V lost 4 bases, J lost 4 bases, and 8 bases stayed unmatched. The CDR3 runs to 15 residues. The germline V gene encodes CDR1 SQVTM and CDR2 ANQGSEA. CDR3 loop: CSVVGTGGRSTEAFF. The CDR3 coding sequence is TGCAGCGTTGTTGGGACAGGGGGACGGAGCACTGAAGCTTTCTTT.

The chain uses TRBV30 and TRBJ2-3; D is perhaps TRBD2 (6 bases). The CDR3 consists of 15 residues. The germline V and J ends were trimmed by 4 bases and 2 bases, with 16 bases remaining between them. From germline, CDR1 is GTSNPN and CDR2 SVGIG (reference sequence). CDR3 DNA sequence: TGTGCCTGGAACAGATGGCGGGGAGCCACAGATACGCAGTATTTT. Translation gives CAWNRWRGATDTQYF.

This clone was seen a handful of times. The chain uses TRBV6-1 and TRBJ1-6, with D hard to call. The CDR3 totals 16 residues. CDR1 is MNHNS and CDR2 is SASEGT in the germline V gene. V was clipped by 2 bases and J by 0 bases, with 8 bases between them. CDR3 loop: CASSEQATSYNSPLHF. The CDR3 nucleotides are TGTGCCAGCAGTGAACAGGCTACCTCCTATAATTCACCCCTCCACTTT.

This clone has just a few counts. The CDR3 sequence is CASSEALLMGGRGNTEAFF. CDR3 in DNA: TGTGCCAGCAGTGAAGCGCTTCTTATGGGAGGCAGGGGGAACACTGAAGCTTTCTTT. The chain has TRBV2 and TRBJ1-1; D is possibly TRBD1 (6 bases). The V end was cut by 0 bases, the J end by 1 base, with 21 bases between. CDR3 length: 19 residues. Germline V gives CDR1 SNHLY, CDR2 FYNNEI.

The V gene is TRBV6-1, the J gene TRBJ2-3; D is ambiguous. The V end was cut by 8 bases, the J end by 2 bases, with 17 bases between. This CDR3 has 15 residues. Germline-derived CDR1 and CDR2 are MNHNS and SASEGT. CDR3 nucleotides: TGTGCCAGCCTCTATGGTTACACCCACACAGATACGCAGTATTTT. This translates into CASLYGYTHTDTQYF.

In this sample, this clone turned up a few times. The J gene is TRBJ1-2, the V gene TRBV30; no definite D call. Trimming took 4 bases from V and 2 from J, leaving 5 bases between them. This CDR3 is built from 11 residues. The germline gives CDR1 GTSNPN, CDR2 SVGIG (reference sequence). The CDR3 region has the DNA TGTGCCTGGATAGTAAACTATGGCTACACCTTC. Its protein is CAWIVNYGYTF.

In DNA form, the CDR3 reads TGTGCCAGCAGCTTAGGAGCAGGGGACACAGATACGCAGTATTTT. Encoded protein: CASSLGAGDTDTQYF. The chain has TRBV11-3 and TRBJ2-3, with D possibly being TRBD1 (6 bases). The CDR3 extends over 15 amino acids. V shed 1 base and J shed 2 bases, with 10 bases lying between them. Germline CDR1 and CDR2: SGHNT and YENEEA.

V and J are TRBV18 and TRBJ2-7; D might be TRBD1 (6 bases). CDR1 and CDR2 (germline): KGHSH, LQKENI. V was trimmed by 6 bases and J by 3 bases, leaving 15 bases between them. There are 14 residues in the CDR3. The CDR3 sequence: CASSSPGTNYEQYF. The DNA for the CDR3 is TGTGCCAGCTCCAGCCCCGGGACAAACTACGAGCAGTACTTC.

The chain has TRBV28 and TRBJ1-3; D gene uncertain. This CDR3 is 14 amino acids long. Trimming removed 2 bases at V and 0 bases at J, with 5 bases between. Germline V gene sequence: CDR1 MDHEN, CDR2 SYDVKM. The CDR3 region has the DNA TGTGCCAGCAGTTTAGGGAGCTCTGGAAACACCATATATTTT. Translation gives CASSLGSSGNTIYF.

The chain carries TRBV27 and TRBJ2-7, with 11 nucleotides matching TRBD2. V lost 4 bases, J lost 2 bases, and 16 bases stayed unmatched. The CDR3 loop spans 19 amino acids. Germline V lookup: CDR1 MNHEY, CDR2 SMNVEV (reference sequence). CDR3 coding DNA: TGTGCCAGCAGTTCACCAATATCTAGCGGGGGGCCCCTAACCTACGAGCAGTACTTC. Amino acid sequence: CASSSPISSGGPLTYEQYF.

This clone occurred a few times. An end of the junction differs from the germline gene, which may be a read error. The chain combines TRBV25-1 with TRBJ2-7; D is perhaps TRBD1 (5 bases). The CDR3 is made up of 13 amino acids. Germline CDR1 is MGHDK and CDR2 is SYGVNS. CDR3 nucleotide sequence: TGTGCCAGCAGTGAAGGCCCCTGTAAGATGGGGCACTTC. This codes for CASSEGPCKMGHF.

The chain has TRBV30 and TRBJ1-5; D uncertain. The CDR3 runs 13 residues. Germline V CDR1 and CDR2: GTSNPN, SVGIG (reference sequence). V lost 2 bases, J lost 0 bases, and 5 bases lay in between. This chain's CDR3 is CAWSLSSNQPQHF. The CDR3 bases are TGTGCCTGGAGTTTGTCTAGCAATCAGCCCCAGCATTTT.

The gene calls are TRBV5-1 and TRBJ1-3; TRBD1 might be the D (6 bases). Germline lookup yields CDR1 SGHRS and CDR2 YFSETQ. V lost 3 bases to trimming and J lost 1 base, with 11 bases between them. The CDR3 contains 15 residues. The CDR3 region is CASSSSGASGNTIYF. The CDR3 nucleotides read TGCGCCAGCAGCTCCTCAGGGGCATCTGGAAACACCATATATTTT.